The clone carrying this T cell receptor beta chain was recorded a few times. What it binds is unknown. The CDR3 is made up of 15 amino acids. Germline CDR1 reads SQVTM; CDR2 reads ANQGSEA. V gave up 2 bases and J gave up 6 bases, with 17 bases separating them. Sequencing targeted expressed TCRB transcripts, as all isolated RNA had been reverse transcribed. Assay: immunoSEQ multiplex PCR; the TCRdb copy retains only in-frame clones and omits some. The sample consists of about 700,000 clones, over 10% of them appearing once. The sample comes from a study of beta chain features in type 1 diabetes. Overall study findings and caveats: All four CD4+ subsets from Type 1 diabetes patients carried moderately but significantly shorter TCRB CDR3s.

This TCR was recovered from a man between 18 and 35 years old with type 1 diabetes. Sequencing was performed on naive CD4+ T cells from blood. This chain links TRBV29-1 with TRBJ1-5; D is possibly TRBD1 (5 bases). The CDR3 DNA is TGCAGCGTTGAACGGTCCCCAGGGAACCCTCAGCCCCAGCATTTT. Translated: CSVERSPGNPQPQHF.